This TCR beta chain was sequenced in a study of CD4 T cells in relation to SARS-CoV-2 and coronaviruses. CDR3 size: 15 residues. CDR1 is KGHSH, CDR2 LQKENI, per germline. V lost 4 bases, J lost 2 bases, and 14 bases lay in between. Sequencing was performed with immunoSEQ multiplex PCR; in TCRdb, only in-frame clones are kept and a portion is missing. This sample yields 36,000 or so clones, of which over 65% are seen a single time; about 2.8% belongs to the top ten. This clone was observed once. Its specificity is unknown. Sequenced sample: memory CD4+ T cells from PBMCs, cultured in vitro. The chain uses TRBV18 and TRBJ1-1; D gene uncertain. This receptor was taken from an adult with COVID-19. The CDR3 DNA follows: TGTGCCAGCTCACGAGCATGGCAGGTAAACACTGAAGCTTTCTTT. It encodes CASSRAWQVNTEAFF.